These T cell receptor beta chains were read from a single sample in a study of long-term antiretroviral therapy in people with HIV. Clones were read by immunoSEQ multiplex PCR, and TCRdb kept only the in-frame ones, dropping some. The table records about 24,000 clones, roughly four fifths of them present only once. Sample: unsorted PBMCs, taken 0.4 years after starting antiretroviral therapy. The receptors come from a middle-aged man with HIV. CDR3s include the opening cysteine and the closing phenylalanine or tryptophan. D genes are given only for firm matches.

V	J	D	CDR3
TRBV30	TRBJ2-3	TRBD1	CASGQGVSTDTQYF
TRBV5-1	TRBJ2-2	.	CASKGGMNTGELFF
TRBV10-1	TRBJ2-7	.	CASSESRGALTEQYF
TRBV6-5	TRBJ2-3	TRBD2	CASRSLAGFTDTQYF
TRBV5-1	TRBJ2-1	TRBD2	CASSYSGGIDSYNEQFF
TRBV28	TRBJ1-2	.	CASSQTTWGYTF
TRBV28	TRBJ1-4	.	CASSPDSRREKLFF
TRBV14	TRBJ2-5	TRBD2	CASSQVAGGRSRQETQYF
TRBV5-1	TRBJ1-1	.	CASSQGNTEAFF
TRBV27	TRBJ1-2	TRBD1	CASSSGQFYGYTF